Each of the 29 T cell receptor beta chains below was sequenced from the same sample in a study of blood T cell repertoires in COVID-19. The assay was immunoSEQ multiplex PCR, and TCRdb's table has in-frame clones only and misses some. Here the sample spans some 280,000 clones, 85% being singletons. The sample was peripheral blood. The origin of the receptors is a woman between 45 and 60 years old with active or convalescent COVID-19.

This chain joins TRBV5-7 and TRBJ2-7; D gene uncertain. TRBV5-7 is an open reading frame, and its role is uncertain. V gave up 2 bases and J gave up 2 bases, with 14 bases separating them. The CDR3 runs 15 residues. CDR3 nucleotides: TGTGCCAGCAGCTTTATTACTATGTGGCCCTACGAGCAGTACTTC. Protein: CASSFITMWPYEQYF.

The chain combines TRBV11-1 with TRBJ2-5; weak D call: TRBD1 (6 bases). Per germline, CDR1 SGHAT and CDR2 FQDESV (reference sequence). Between the trimmed V and J ends, which lost 3 bases and 4 bases, there was a span of 9 bases. The CDR3 loop spans 13 amino acids. The CDR3 nucleotides are TGTGCCAGCAGCTTGGGGACACTAGAGACCCAGTACTTC. Translated: CASSLGTLETQYF.

The chain uses TRBV28 and TRBJ2-7; D might be TRBD1 (5 bases). The germline CDR1 and CDR2 sequences are MDHEN and SYDVKM. CDR3 length: 12 amino acids. Trimming pared 4 bases from V and 5 bases from J, leaving 9 bases between. The CDR3 region is CASSSGSHEQYF. The CDR3 bases are TGTGCCAGCAGTTCAGGGTCCCACGAGCAGTACTTC.

The chain couples TRBV29-1 to TRBJ2-5; perhaps TRBD1 as D (5 bases). The CDR3 consists of 12 residues. Germline assignment: CDR1 SQVTM and CDR2 ANQGSEA. Between the trimmed V and J ends, which lost 5 bases and 0 bases, there was a span of 7 bases. The CDR3 coding sequence is TGCAGCGTTCAGACAGACCAAGAGACCCAGTACTTC. This encodes CSVQTDQETQYF.

This rearrangement joins TRBV5-1 to TRBJ2-1, with a possible D match to TRBD2 (6 bases). Germline V gene lookup returns CDR1 SGHRS and CDR2 YFSETQ. This CDR3 is built from 15 residues. Between the trimmed V and J ends, which lost 3 bases and 6 bases, there was a span of 16 bases. CDR3 in DNA: TGCGCCAGCAGCTCAGGGAGGCTTGTTGGCAATGAGCAGTTCTTC. This sequence encodes CASSSGRLVGNEQFF.

This chain links TRBV6-5 with TRBJ1-1; D gene ambiguous. Germline CDR1 and CDR2: MNHEY and SVGAGI. The CDR3 consists of 13 residues. The germline V and J ends were trimmed by 6 bases and 0 bases, with 8 bases remaining between them. This CDR3 is CASSRGLNTEAFF. As DNA, the CDR3 is TGTGCCAGCAGCCGCGGTTTGAACACTGAAGCTTTCTTT.

The chain employs TRBV10-3 and TRBJ1-4, with TRBD1 matching 9 bases. The germline V gene encodes CDR1 ENHRY and CDR2 SYGVKD. The CDR3 totals 13 residues. Trimming took 5 bases from V and 6 from J; bases not matched to a gene: 1. The CDR3 loop reads CAISRDRDEKLFF. Written as DNA, the CDR3 is TGTGCCATCAGTAGGGACAGGGATGAAAAACTGTTTTTT.

The chain joins TRBV13 to TRBJ2-3, with TRBD2 identical over 13 bases. Germline CDR1 PRHDT, CDR2 FYEKMQ (reference sequence). V dropped 3 bases and J dropped 0; count of bases not matched to a gene: 9. The CDR3 consists of 19 residues. The CDR3 loop reads CASSFIGLAGDISTDTQYF. Here the CDR3 DNA reads TGTGCCAGCAGCTTCATAGGACTAGCGGGAGATATAAGCACAGATACGCAGTATTTT.

This clone has only a few counts. The J gene is TRBJ1-1, the V gene TRBV29-1; 8 nucleotides match TRBD1. In germline, CDR1 is SQVTM, CDR2 ANQGSEA. The CDR3 is made up of 12 amino acids. V was pared by 6 bases and J by 4 bases, with 4 bases of the junction left unmatched. The CDR3 nucleotides are TGCAGCGTCTCAGGGGGCTCCACTGAAGCTTTCTTT. Its protein is CSVSGGSTEAFF.

This clone was observed a handful of times. The chain is built from TRBV11-2 and TRBJ2-5; D might be TRBD2 (6 bases). CDR1 and CDR2 (germline): SGHAT, FQNNGV. V was trimmed by 5 bases and J by 4 bases, leaving 14 bases between them. The CDR3 has 14 amino acids. Here the CDR3 reads CASSRSTSRETQYF. The DNA of the CDR3 is TGTGCCAGCAGCCGGTCGACTAGTAGAGAGACCCAGTACTTC.

This chain links TRBV6-2 or TRBV6-3 with TRBJ1-5; D not certain. Trimming stripped 4 bases from V and 1 base from J, with 11 bases between. This CDR3 spans 15 amino acids. Germline V gives CDR1 MNHEY, CDR2 SVGEGT. The CDR3 sequence: CASSFKLRSNQPQHF. The DNA of the CDR3 is TGTGCCAGCAGTTTCAAATTGAGAAGCAATCAGCCCCAGCATTTT.

This chain connects TRBV5-1 to TRBJ1-6, with D uncertain. Germline V gene data show CDR1 as SGHRS and CDR2 as YFSETQ. The CDR3 has 16 amino acids. Between the trimmed V and J ends, which lost 0 bases and 6 bases, there was a span of 13 bases. The chain's CDR3 is CASSLAFPGANSPLHF. The CDR3 bases are TGCGCCAGCAGCTTGGCCTTCCCGGGAGCTAATTCACCCCTCCACTTT.

V usage is TRBV6-2 or TRBV6-3 and J usage is TRBJ2-3; TRBD2 matches at 12 bases. CDR3 length: 14 amino acids. V gave up 6 bases and J gave up 5 bases; unmatched junction bases: 3. Germline CDR1 and CDR2: MNHEY and SVGEGT. The CDR3 reads CASSRLAGVDTQYF. In DNA form, the CDR3 reads TGTGCCAGCAGCCGACTAGCGGGAGTAGATACGCAGTATTTT.

This rearrangement joins TRBV15 to TRBJ2-7; D possibly corresponds to TRBD1 (6 bases). The ends were cut back, 8 bases at V and 0 bases at J, with 11 bases in the middle. The CDR3 sequence is 13 residues long. Looked up from germline, CDR1 is LNHNV and CDR2 is YYDKDF (reference sequence). As DNA, the CDR3 is TGTGCCACCCGGGACAAGTCCTCCTACGAGCAGTACTTC. It is translated as CATRDKSSYEQYF.

The chain joins TRBV6-5 to TRBJ1-5; TRBD1 matches 8 bases. CDR1 and CDR2 (germline): MNHEY, SVGAGI. CDR3 size: 13 residues. Trimming at V came to 6 bases and at J to 7 bases, leaving 5 bases not matched to a gene. The CDR3 nucleotides read TGTGCCAGCAGCCACGGACAGGGACAGCCCCAGCATTTT. Translation gives CASSHGQGQPQHF.

Comments on this clone: The identical CDR3 is also encoded by other nucleotide sequences in the sample. V usage is TRBV7-2 and J usage is TRBJ2-3; 8 nucleotides agree with TRBD2. V dropped 0 bases and J dropped 0; count of bases not matched to a gene: 2. Germline CDR1 reads SGHTA; CDR2 reads FQGNSA. The CDR3 sequence is 16 residues long. The chain's CDR3 is CASSLALAGSTDTQYF. In nucleotides, the CDR3 is TGTGCCAGCAGCTTAGCCCTAGCGGGTAGCACAGATACGCAGTATTTT.

The V and J genes are TRBV7-6 and TRBJ2-1, with D perhaps matching TRBD1 (5 bases). Trimming shortened V by 5 bases and J by 2 bases, and 16 bases separated the two germline ends. Germline V gene lookup returns CDR1 SGHVS and CDR2 FNYEAQ. This CDR3 has 16 amino acids. This CDR3 reads CASSPVGQGTYNEQFF. The DNA of the CDR3 is TGTGCCAGCAGCCCAGTGGGGCAGGGCACCTACAATGAGCAGTTCTTC.

The chain joins TRBV5-1 to TRBJ1-2; the D is unclear. Trimming cost V 0 bases and J 0 bases, with 6 bases left between them. The CDR3 is 14 amino acids. Germline CDR1 and CDR2: SGHRS and YFSETQ. This CDR3 is CASSLDGANYGYTF. Here the CDR3 DNA reads TGCGCCAGCAGCTTGGATGGAGCTAACTATGGCTACACCTTC.

The V and J genes are TRBV28 and TRBJ1-1; possible D gene TRBD1, 6 bases. Germline lookup yields CDR1 MDHEN and CDR2 SYDVKM. CDR3 length: 15 amino acids. The V end lost 3 bases, the J end lost 4 bases, and 15 bases lay between the germline ends. The CDR3 DNA follows: TGTGCCAGCAGTTTCGGGGGGGGCTGGAGCACTGAAGCTTTCTTT. This encodes CASSFGGGWSTEAFF.

This chain links TRBV15 with TRBJ2-2, with D perhaps matching TRBD2 (5 bases). CDR3 length equals 13 residues. Germline V gene data show CDR1 as LNHNV and CDR2 as YYDKDF (reference sequence). Trimming removed 7 bases at V and 1 base at J, with 7 bases between. CDR3 amino acids: CATTDLNTGELFF. The DNA of the CDR3 is TGTGCCACCACGGACTTGAACACCGGGGAGCTGTTTTTT. Combining the CDR3 with reference TRBV15 and TRBJ2-2 gives the whole variable domain DAMVIQNPRYQVTQFGKPVTLSCSQTLNHNVMYWYQQKSSQAPKLLFHYYDKDFNNEADTPDNFQSRRPNTSFCFLDIRSPGLGDTAMYLCATTDLNTGELFFGEGSRLTVL.

The chain carries TRBV11-3 and TRBJ2-1, with a weak D call TRBD1 (7 bases). Trimming cost V 1 base and J 3 bases, with 10 bases left between them. Germline assignment: CDR1 SGHNT and CDR2 YENEEA. The CDR3 covers 15 residues. The CDR3 nucleotides read TGTGCCAGCAGCTTAGGGCAGGGGGGCTACAATGAGCAGTTCTTC. This gives the protein CASSLGQGGYNEQFF. Full variable domain (outside the CDR3, taken from reference TRBV11-3 and TRBJ2-1): EAGVVQSPRYKIIEKKQPVAFWCNPISGHNTLYWYLQNLGQGPELLIRYENEEAVDDSQLPKDRFSAERLKGVDSTLKIQPAELGDSAVYLCASSLGQGGYNEQFFGPGTRLTVL.

The V call is TRBV13, the J call TRBJ2-3; 10 bases match TRBD1. CDR1 is PRHDT and CDR2 is FYEKMQ in the germline V gene (reference sequence). CDR3 length equals 16 residues. V trimming: 4 bases; J trimming: 4 bases; junction bases outside the gene matches: 8. CDR3 loop: CASSSPSGQGADTQYF. The CDR3 nucleotides read TGTGCCAGCAGCTCGCCGTCCGGACAGGGGGCAGATACGCAGTATTTT.

The J gene is TRBJ2-5, the V gene TRBV7-2; D gene uncertain. The germline V gene has CDR1 SGHTA and CDR2 FQGNSA. Trimming removed 2 bases at V and 3 bases at J, with 19 bases between. The CDR3 covers 17 residues. In nucleotides, the CDR3 is TGTGCCAGCAGCTTACTTTTAGCTCTCGGATTAAAAGAGACCCAGTACTTC. It codes for CASSLLLALGLKETQYF.

The CDR3 protein is CASSLTGAEAFF. The CDR3, as DNA: TGTGCCAGCAGTTTGACAGGGGCTGAAGCTTTCTTT. The chain couples TRBV12-3 or TRBV12-4 to TRBJ1-1; 8 positions match TRBD1. Trimming at V came to 3 bases and at J to 6 bases, leaving 0 bases not matched to a gene. The CDR3 has 12 residues.

This clone has a single count. The V call is TRBV5-1, the J call TRBJ1-3; D is possibly TRBD1 (5 bases). V lost 1 base, J lost 1 base, and 9 bases lay in between. The germline CDR1 and CDR2 sequences are SGHRS and YFSETQ. This CDR3 is 15 amino acids long. CDR3 protein: CASSLTTGSGNTIYF. In DNA, the CDR3 is TGCGCCAGCAGCTTGACCACAGGTTCTGGAAACACCATATATTTT. Using reference TRBV5-1 and TRBJ1-3 for the parts outside the CDR3, the full variable domain is KAGVTQTPRYLIKTRGQQVTLSCSPISGHRSVSWYQQTPGQGLQFLFEYFSETQRNKGNFPGRFSGRQFSNSRSEMNVSTLELGDSALYLCASSLTTGSGNTIYFGEGSWLTVV.

The chain has TRBV5-1 and TRBJ2-1; TRBD2 aligns across 12 bases. Losses at the gene ends were 5 bases for V and 0 bases for J; bases not matched to a gene: 9. The CDR3 has 18 amino acids. Germline values: CDR1 SGHRS, CDR2 YFSETQ. The CDR3 loop reads CASRPGLAGRSSYNEQFF. In DNA form, the CDR3 reads TGCGCCAGCAGACCGGGACTAGCGGGCCGGAGCTCCTACAATGAGCAGTTCTTC.

This sequence joins TRBV9 and TRBJ2-3, with a weak D call TRBD2 (6 bases). Germline lookup yields CDR1 SGDLS and CDR2 YYNGEE. The germline V and J ends were trimmed by 0 bases and 2 bases, with 16 bases remaining between them. The CDR3 totals 17 residues. The CDR3 spells CASSVDVGGRYTDTQYF. The CDR3 DNA reads as TGTGCCAGCAGCGTAGATGTGGGAGGCCGTTACACAGATACGCAGTATTTT. Drawing the rest from reference TRBV9 and TRBJ2-3, the complete variable domain is DSGVTQTPKHLITATGQRVTLRCSPRSGDLSVYWYQQSLDQGLQFLIQYYNGEERAKGNILERFSAQQFPDLHSELNLSSLELGDSALYFCASSVDVGGRYTDTQYFGPGTRLTVL.

The rearrangement links TRBV10-3 to TRBJ2-1; 7 bases map to TRBD1. Germline CDR1 and CDR2: ENHRY and SYGVKD. Germline trimming cut 6 bases from V and 4 bases from J; bases unmatched to any gene: 18. This CDR3 has 18 residues. The CDR3 sequence is CAIRPSALPAGGYNEQFF. The CDR3 bases are TGTGCCATCAGACCTTCAGCGTTACCCGCAGGGGGATACAATGAGCAGTTCTTC.

V gene TRBV28 combines with J gene TRBJ1-2, with TRBD1 matching over 9 bases. The CDR3 loop spans 14 amino acids. CDR1 is MDHEN, CDR2 SYDVKM, per germline. The trim removed 5 bases at V and 6 bases at J, leaving 7 bases unmatched. DNA for the CDR3: TGTGCCAGCAGTCCGCCCGGGACAGGGCATGGCTACACCTTC. Its protein product is CASSPPGTGHGYTF.